Sequencing of this TCR beta chain was carried out in a study of cytomegalovirus exposure and HLA in healthy donors. In the PCR, 60 Vbeta and 13 Jbeta primers were used. The protocol was immunoSEQ multiplex PCR, while the TCRdb copy is restricted to in-frame clones and leaves out a portion. The profile shows 150,000 to 200,000 clones, around 74% of them singletons. Study results and caveats: Both high specificity and high sensitivity reportedly marked the classifier's diagnosis of cytomegalovirus status. Most observed TCR sequences were rare, whereas some public TCRs were detected in many donors.

Points on this clone: Its matching antigen is unknown.

Germline trimming cut 5 bases from V and 5 bases from J; bases unmatched to any gene: 9. This CDR3 contains 15 residues. The germline V gene encodes CDR1 PRHDT and CDR2 FYEKMQ (reference sequence). Sequencing was done on a sample of PBMCs. This TCR was sampled from a female donor in good health and CMV-seronegative. The V and J genes are TRBV13 and TRBJ2-1, with TRBD2 identical over 7 bases. The CDR3 here is CASSRRVGGNNEQFF. The DNA of the CDR3 is TGTGCCAGCAGCCGAAGGGTGGGAGGGAACAATGAGCAGTTCTTC.